The clone carrying this T cell receptor beta chain was seen only a few times. As yet, its antigen is unknown. Scientists made TCR beta libraries using quantitative 5'-RACE with molecular barcodes. TCRdb re-analysed the 5' RACE reads in MiXCR, keeping a single row per CDR3 protein. The table records roughly 670,000 distinct CDR3 sequences, 19% of them present only once. This record comes from a study of CD8 T cells in ankylosing spondylitis. Regarding the study as a whole: Made up of about eight highly homologous variants, a TCR beta motif appeared characteristic of ankylosing spondylitis blood. As for the disease-linked clones, they showed a CD8+ phenotype and occurred at relatively low frequencies in peripheral blood.

Sequencing was carried out using blood, either unsorted or a sorted T cell fraction (not recorded which). The receptor comes from a male donor with ankylosing spondylitis.

The CDR3 protein is CSVEGAEPYEQYF. For the CDR3, the DNA is TGCAGCGTTGAAGGGGCAGAACCTTACGAGCAGTACTTC. The J gene is TRBJ2-7, the V gene TRBV29-1; D is unresolved. The CDR3 is made up of 13 amino acids. Germline CDR1 SQVTM, CDR2 ANQGSEA. With 1 base removed from V and 4 bases from J, the gap between germline ends came to 11 bases.